This T cell receptor (beta chain) was retrieved from a study of blood T cell repertoires in COVID-19. As for the study in general: Samples taken during acute and convalescent COVID-19 were collected in the United States, Italy and Spain.

Methods used by the authors: Estimates of nucleated cell counts were drawn from the amplification of reference gene primers. This table comes from immunoSEQ multiplex PCR, and its TCRdb copy is limited to in-frame clones, with some not included. That table gives V, J and clone size, and the DNA gave D and trimming. The sample consists of nearly 350,000 clones, around nine tenths of them appearing once. Input material: peripheral blood. This TCR was recovered from a woman younger than 35 who had recovered from COVID-19.

The CDR3 loop is CASSGQYNSPLHF. The CDR3 DNA follows: TGTGCCAGCAGCGGACAGTATAATTCACCCCTCCACTTT. The V and J genes are TRBV27 and TRBJ1-6; D perhaps matches TRBD1 (6 bases). Trimming shortened V by 6 bases and J by 4 bases, and 7 bases separated the two germline ends. The CDR3 length is 13 residues. Looked up from germline, CDR1 is MNHEY and CDR2 is SMNVEV (reference sequence).